The clone carrying this T cell receptor beta chain was counted ten times or more. CDR3 size: 16 residues. The J segment lost 5 bases and the V segment lost 4 bases, leaving 9 bases of the junction unmatched. From germline, CDR1 is SGHNT and CDR2 YYREEE (reference sequence). The record originates from a study of human T cells and chemical hapten exposure. The time point: pre-sensitization, week 0. As to treatment: therapeutic diphenylcyclopropenone sensitization with weekly scalp DPC. Each patch test followed a blood draw. The study extracted total RNA from unfractionated whole blood. As originally analysed: Counts of TCRs in each sample centred on a median of 95,638 and extended from around 24,000 to 710,000. TCRdb re-called the RACE reads through MiXCR, storing one row per CDR3 protein. Clone size and V and J calls follow TCRdb, not the original study. This sample carries approximately 100,000 distinct CDR3 sequences, 8% to 10% of them seen once, and the ten largest clones take more than 3%.

The sequence came from a woman between 40 and 55 years old with alopecia areata. Some clones in this sample may be carry-over from other donors' samples. This specimen consisted of whole blood, obtained in connection with sensitization to the hapten diphenylcyclopropenone (DPC). V and J are TRBV5-4 and TRBJ1-2; TRBD1 agrees at 12 bases. This chain's CDR3 is CASSLGQGAVIYGYTF. The DNA for the CDR3 is TGTGCCAGCAGCCTGGGACAGGGGGCTGTGATTTATGGCTACACCTTC.